This T cell receptor beta chain comes out of a study of CD8+CD57+ T cells in acquired aplastic anemia. CDR3 and TCR beta VDJ profiling relied on a genomic DNA template. MiXCR, run by TCRdb on the reads, gives a single entry per CDR3 protein. This table holds about 62,000 distinct CDR3 sequences, roughly 54% found once. The ends were cut back, 2 bases at V and 4 bases at J, with 12 bases in the middle. Germline CDR1 and CDR2: SGHAT and FQNNGV. The CDR3 runs to 15 residues. This clonotype was found many times. Sequencing used sorted CD4+, CD8+, or CD8+CD57+ T cells (not recorded which) from PBMCs. The sequence was collected from a human donor in good health, serving as a control. The rearrangement uses TRBV11-2 and TRBJ2-1; either TRBD1 or TRBD2 may supply D (5 bases each). Written as DNA, the CDR3 is TGTGCCAGCAGCTTAAGGGGAGTCAGTTACAATGAGCAGTTCTTC. Its protein product is CASSLRGVSYNEQFF.